These 24 T cell receptor beta chains were sequenced from one sample in a study of blood T cell repertoires in COVID-19. TCRdb's copy holds only in-frame clones and misses some; the assay was immunoSEQ multiplex PCR. The data contain roughly 390,000 clones, 85% of them singletons. Specimen: peripheral blood. The source is a woman aged 18-29 years with acute or convalescent COVID-19.

This chain connects TRBV7-9 to TRBJ1-2; 7 bases fit TRBD1. V shed 1 base and J 10 bases; nucleotides not matched to a gene: 3. The germline gives CDR1 SEHNR, CDR2 FQNEAQ (reference sequence). The CDR3 consists of 12 residues. The CDR3 sequence is CASSLDDRDYTF. CDR3 nucleotide sequence: TGTGCCAGCAGCTTAGACGACAGGGACTACACCTTC. Filled out from reference TRBV7-9 and TRBJ1-2, the complete variable domain reads DTGVSQNPRHKITKRGQNVTFRCDPISEHNRLYWYRQTLGQGPEFLTYFQNEAQLEKSRLLSDRFSAERPKGSFSTLEIQRTEQGDSAMYLCASSLDDRDYTFGSGTRLTVV.

The chain joins TRBV28 to TRBJ1-5; 7 nucleotides line up with TRBD1. The trim removed 5 bases at V and 2 bases at J, leaving 6 bases unmatched. Germline V gene lookup returns CDR1 MDHEN and CDR2 SYDVKM. This CDR3 region has 15 residues. The DNA for the CDR3 is TGTGCCAGCAGTCCGAGGGGGCTAGGCAATCAGCCCCAGCATTTT. Amino acids: CASSPRGLGNQPQHF.

The chain uses TRBV19 and TRBJ1-1, with 8 bases that match TRBD1. CDR1 and CDR2 from the germline V gene are LNHDA and SQIVND (reference sequence). The CDR3 runs to 13 residues. Trimming cost V 5 bases and J 3 bases; bases outside gene matches: 2. The CDR3 loop is CASSQTGDTEAFF. CDR3 DNA: TGTGCCAGTAGTCAGACAGGGGACACTGAAGCTTTCTTT.

This chain joins TRBV25-1 and TRBJ2-3; a possible D gene is TRBD1 (5 bases). Trimming pared 11 bases from V and 6 bases from J, leaving 18 bases between. Germline assignment: CDR1 MGHDK and CDR2 SYGVNS. The CDR3 has 13 residues. This chain's CDR3 is CASRWGTWDTQYF. The CDR3 region has the DNA TGTGCCTCCAGGTGGGGCACGTGGGATACGCAGTATTTT.

The gene calls are TRBV20-1 and TRBJ1-4; D is undetermined. Trimming shortened V by 6 bases and J by 5 bases, and 4 bases separated the two germline ends. The CDR3 is 10 amino acids. Germline V CDR1 and CDR2: DFQATT, SNEGSKA (reference sequence). DNA of the CDR3: TGCAGTGCCGAGAATGAAAAACTGTTTTTT. It is translated as CSAENEKLFF.

The genes are TRBV24-1 and TRBJ2-1; 11 bases map to TRBD2. The CDR3 consists of 18 residues. From germline, CDR1 is KGHDR and CDR2 SFDVKD. The ends lost 4 bases at V and 9 bases at J; junction bases unmatched: 16. CDR3 loop: CATSDPAPTSGSWGEQFF. The CDR3 nucleotides are TGTGCCACCAGTGACCCCGCCCCTACTAGCGGGAGTTGGGGTGAGCAGTTCTTC.

V usage is TRBV11-3 and J usage is TRBJ2-1, with D uncertain. The V gene lost 4 bases and the J gene lost 0 bases, with 7 bases spanning the gap. The CDR3 totals 14 residues. Germline assignment: CDR1 SGHNT and CDR2 YENEEA. The CDR3 region has the DNA TGTGCCAGCAGCTCACTTAGCTCCTACAATGAGCAGTTCTTC. It specifies CASSSLSSYNEQFF.

The chain employs TRBV7-9 and TRBJ1-2, with a possible D match to TRBD1 (5 bases). CDR3 size: 13 residues. V lost 6 bases and J 6 bases, leaving 14 bases between the germline ends. Per germline, CDR1 SEHNR and CDR2 FQNEAQ (reference sequence). CDR3 DNA: TGTGCCAGCAGTTTACAGGATCGTCATGGCTACACCTTC. Translated: CASSLQDRHGYTF.

The sample holds a few counts of this clone. The chain has TRBV7-8 and TRBJ2-3, with D possibly being TRBD1 (6 bases). Trimming removed 4 bases from V and 9 bases from J, with 14 bases in between. CDR1 is SGHVS, CDR2 FQNEAQ, per germline. The CDR3 totals 13 residues. The CDR3 DNA reads as TGTGCCAGCAGCTCCGCACCAGGGGTGACGCAGTATTTT. Its protein product is CASSSAPGVTQYF.

The chain is built from TRBV9 and TRBJ1-6; D might be TRBD1 (5 bases). V dropped 2 bases and J dropped 9 bases, with 12 bases sitting between them. Germline CDR1 reads SGDLS; CDR2 reads YYNGEE. The CDR3 loop spans 14 amino acids. CDR3 nucleotide sequence: TGTGCCAGCAGCGTTCAACAGGACGGTTCACCCCTCCACTTT. Translation: CASSVQQDGSPLHF.

The CDR3 sequence: CASSLIRAGAYNEQFF. The CDR3, as DNA: TGTGCCAGCAGCCTCATTAGGGCAGGGGCCTACAATGAGCAGTTCTTC. This chain joins TRBV7-8 and TRBJ2-1, with a weak D call TRBD1 (6 bases). This CDR3 spans 16 amino acids. Germline assignment: CDR1 SGHVS and CDR2 FQNEAQ. V shed 5 bases and J shed 2 bases, with 16 bases lying between them.

This clone occurred once. CDR3 sequence (DNA): TGTGCCAGCAGCCCGGGACAGCTTAGCACAGATACGCAGTATTTT. This sequence encodes CASSPGQLSTDTQYF. The chain couples TRBV5-8 to TRBJ2-3; 7 nucleotides align to TRBD1. Germline CDR1 reads SGHTS; CDR2 reads YDEGEE. The junction had 5 bases not matched to a gene; V was cut back by 4 bases and J by 0 bases. The CDR3 loop spans 15 amino acids.

The chain combines TRBV6-5 with TRBJ1-6; 8 positions match TRBD1. V shed 8 bases, J shed 8 bases, and the junction held 8 bases outside the gene matches. The germline CDR1 and CDR2 sequences are MNHEY and SVGAGI. CDR3 length: 14 amino acids. This CDR3 is CASLRTGTYSPLHF. CDR3 nucleotides: TGTGCCAGCCTTAGGACAGGGACCTATTCACCCCTCCACTTT.

The chain is built from TRBV7-2 and TRBJ1-5; D is unclear. Trimming left V 2 bases short and J 3 bases short, with 11 bases between. This CDR3 comprises 15 residues. Germline loops: CDR1 SGHTA, CDR2 FQGNSA. CDR3 residues: CASSLNSQPNQPQHF. CDR3 coding DNA: TGTGCCAGCAGCTTAAACAGTCAACCCAATCAGCCCCAGCATTTT. Looking up the rest from reference TRBV7-2 and TRBJ1-5 gives the full variable domain: GAGVSQSPSNKVTEKGKDVELRCDPISGHTALYWYRQSLGQGLEFLIYFQGNSAPDKSGLPSDRFSAERTGGSVSTLTIQRTQQEDSAVYLCASSLNSQPNQPQHFGDGTRLSIL.

The chain combines TRBV5-1 with TRBJ2-3; maybe TRBD1 (5 bases). The CDR3 runs to 14 residues. V lost 6 bases and J 4 bases, leaving 15 bases between the germline ends. From germline, CDR1 is SGHRS and CDR2 YFSETQ. The CDR3 DNA reads as TGCGCCAGCACCTTTGGACAAATATCAGATACGCAGTATTTT. Its protein is CASTFGQISDTQYF.

The V call is TRBV5-1, the J call TRBJ2-7; 7 nucleotides agree with TRBD1. The germline gives CDR1 SGHRS, CDR2 YFSETQ. With V trimmed by 4 bases and J by 2 bases, 3 bases remained unmatched. The CDR3 runs to 13 residues. CDR3 region: CASSVGQPYEQYF. The CDR3 DNA reads TGCGCCAGCAGCGTGGGACAGCCCTACGAGCAGTACTTC.

The chain links TRBV9 to TRBJ1-1; 7 positions match TRBD1. This CDR3 is built from 16 residues. With V trimmed by 0 bases and J by 1 base, 6 bases remained unmatched. CDR1 is SGDLS and CDR2 is YYNGEE in the germline V gene. CDR3 sequence (DNA): TGTGCCAGCAGCGTAGGGACAGGTGGCCGGAACACTGAAGCTTTCTTT. Protein sequence: CASSVGTGGRNTEAFF.

The gene calls are TRBV24-1 and TRBJ2-3; 7 nucleotides line up with TRBD2. Trimming removed 3 bases from V and 4 bases from J; junction bases left unmatched: 12. The CDR3 runs 17 residues. CDR1 KGHDR and CDR2 SFDVKD come from the germline V gene. The DNA for the CDR3 is TGTGCCACCAGTGATAACAAGTGGGAGGGTAGGGCAGATACGCAGTATTTT. This translates into CATSDNKWEGRADTQYF.

CDR3 protein: CASSLDPGKEEKLFF. As DNA, the CDR3 is TGCGCCAGCAGCTTGGACCCGGGAAAGGAGGAAAAACTGTTTTTT. The chain links TRBV5-1 to TRBJ1-4, with D hard to call. Trimming left V 0 bases short and J 8 bases short, with 14 bases between. Germline V gene lookup returns CDR1 SGHRS and CDR2 YFSETQ. The CDR3 loop spans 15 amino acids.

The rearrangement uses TRBV4-1 and TRBJ1-2; D unresolved. The germline V and J ends were trimmed by 4 bases and 0 bases, with 15 bases remaining between them. This CDR3 contains 16 residues. From germline, CDR1 is MGHRA and CDR2 YSYEKL. The CDR3 spells CASSPSSLSANYGYTF. CDR3 nucleotide sequence: TGCGCCAGCAGCCCCTCCTCTCTTAGTGCTAACTATGGCTACACCTTC.

This rearrangement joins TRBV19 to TRBJ2-2; 8 nucleotides match TRBD1. The length of the CDR3 is 14 residues. V trimming: 7 bases; J trimming: 6 bases; junction bases outside the gene matches: 7. Germline CDR1 and CDR2: LNHDA and SQIVND (reference sequence). The CDR3 DNA reads as TGTGCCAGTACCTGGACAGGGACTGCCGGGGAGCTGTTTTTT. Residues: CASTWTGTAGELFF. The variable domain in full, with the rest retrieved from reference TRBV19 and TRBJ2-2, is DGGITQSPKYLFRKEGQNVTLSCEQNLNHDAMYWYRQDPGQGLRLIYYSQIVNDFQKGDIAEGYSVSREKKESFPLTVTSAQKNPTAFYLCASTWTGTAGELFFGEGSRLTVL.

The genes are TRBV19 and TRBJ1-4, with 9 nucleotides matching TRBD1. J gave up 7 bases and V 10 bases, and 7 bases lay outside the gene matches. The CDR3 is 13 residues long. CDR1 is LNHDA, CDR2 SQIVND, per germline (reference sequence). CDR3: CATSRQGGEKLFF. CDR3 DNA sequence: TGTGCCACGTCCAGACAGGGGGGTGAAAAACTGTTTTTT. The whole variable domain, remainder taken from reference TRBV19 and TRBJ1-4, is DGGITQSPKYLFRKEGQNVTLSCEQNLNHDAMYWYRQDPGQGLRLIYYSQIVNDFQKGDIAEGYSVSREKKESFPLTVTSAQKNPTAFYLCATSRQGGEKLFFGSGTQLSVL.

This rearrangement joins TRBV19 to TRBJ1-4; D possibly corresponds to TRBD1 (6 bases). The CDR3 runs 15 residues. The V and J ends lost 4 bases and 8 bases respectively, with 17 bases between them. Germline lookup yields CDR1 LNHDA and CDR2 SQIVND (reference sequence). The CDR3 loop is CASSNSGGAREKLFF. The CDR3 DNA reads as TGTGCCAGTAGTAACTCGGGGGGGGCTCGGGAAAAACTGTTTTTT.

The chain employs TRBV6-5 and TRBJ1-1, with unresolved D. Germline-derived CDR1 and CDR2 are MNHEY and SVGAGI. The CDR3 runs 14 residues. Trimming pared 4 bases from V and 0 bases from J, leaving 9 bases between. This CDR3 reads CASSFGGMNTEAFF. CDR3 nucleotides: TGTGCCAGCAGTTTTGGAGGGATGAACACTGAAGCTTTCTTT.